This T cell receptor (beta chain) is drawn from a study of T-cell memory formation after mild COVID-19. Study at large: Largely, TCR clusters stayed within a single donor. Findings of the study overall: A second wave expanding day 15 to 37 was CD4+-biased; contracting clones were balanced.

MiXCR, applied by TCRdb to the 5' RACE reads, yields one record per CDR3 protein. The repertoire consists of fewer than 700,000 distinct CDR3 sequences, with about a sixth occurring once and the leading ten covering about 12%. A remark on this clonotype: Its specificity is not known.

Germline trimming cut 4 bases from V and 0 bases from J; bases unmatched to any gene: 4. The length of the CDR3 is 15 residues. Sequenced material: PBMCs or a T cell subset sorted from them (not recorded which). This clonotype was obtained from an adult woman who had mild COVID-19 (a few samples of this study predate the infection). Cell type and time point are not known. The chain uses TRBV12-3 or TRBV12-4 and TRBJ2-3; 7 bases are a match to TRBD1. The CDR3 DNA reads as TGTGCCAGCAGTTCGTCGACAGGGAGCACAGATACGCAGTATTTT. Protein sequence: CASSSSTGSTDTQYF.